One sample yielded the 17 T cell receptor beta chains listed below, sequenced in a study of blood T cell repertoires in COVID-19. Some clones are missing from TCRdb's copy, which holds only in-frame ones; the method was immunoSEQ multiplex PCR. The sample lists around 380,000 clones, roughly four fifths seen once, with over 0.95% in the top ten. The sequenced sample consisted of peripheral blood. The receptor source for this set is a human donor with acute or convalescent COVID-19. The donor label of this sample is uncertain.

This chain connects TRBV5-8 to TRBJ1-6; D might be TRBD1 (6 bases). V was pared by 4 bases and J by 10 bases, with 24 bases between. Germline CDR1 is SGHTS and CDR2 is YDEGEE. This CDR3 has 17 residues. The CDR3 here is CASSLTPDGPRGSPLHF. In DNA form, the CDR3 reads TGTGCCAGCAGCCTGACACCGGATGGTCCGAGGGGGTCACCCCTCCACTTT.

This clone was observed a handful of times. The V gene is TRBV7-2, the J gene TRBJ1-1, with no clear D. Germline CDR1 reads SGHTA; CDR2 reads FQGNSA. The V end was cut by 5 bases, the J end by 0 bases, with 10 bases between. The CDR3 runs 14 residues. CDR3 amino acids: CASSPQPMNTEAFF. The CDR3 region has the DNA TGTGCCAGCAGCCCACAGCCCATGAACACTGAAGCTTTCTTT.

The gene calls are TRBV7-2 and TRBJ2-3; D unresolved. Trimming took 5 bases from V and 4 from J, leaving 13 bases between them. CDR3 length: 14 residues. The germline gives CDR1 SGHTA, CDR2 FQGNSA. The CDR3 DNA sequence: TGTGCCAGCAGCGGTGGGCCATCGGCAGATACGCAGTATTTT. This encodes CASSGGPSADTQYF.

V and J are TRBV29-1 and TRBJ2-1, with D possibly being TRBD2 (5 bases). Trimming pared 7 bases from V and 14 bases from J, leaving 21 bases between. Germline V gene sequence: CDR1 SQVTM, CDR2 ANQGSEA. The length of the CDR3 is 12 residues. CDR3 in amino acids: CSARWRQAMKFF. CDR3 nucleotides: TGCAGCGCCCGGTGGAGGCAAGCCATGAAGTTCTTC.

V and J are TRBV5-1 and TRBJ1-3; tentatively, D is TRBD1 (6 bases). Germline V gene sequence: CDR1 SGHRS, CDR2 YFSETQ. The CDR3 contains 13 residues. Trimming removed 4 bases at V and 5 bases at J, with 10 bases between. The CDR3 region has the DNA TGCGCCAGCAGCCCCGGACAGAGAAACACCATATATTTT. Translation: CASSPGQRNTIYF.

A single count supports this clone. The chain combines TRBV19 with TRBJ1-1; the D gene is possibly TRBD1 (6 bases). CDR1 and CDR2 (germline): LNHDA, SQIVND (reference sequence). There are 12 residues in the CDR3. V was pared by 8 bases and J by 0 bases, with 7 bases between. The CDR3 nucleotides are TGTGCCAGTCGGACAGTGAACACTGAAGCTTTCTTT. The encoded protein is CASRTVNTEAFF.

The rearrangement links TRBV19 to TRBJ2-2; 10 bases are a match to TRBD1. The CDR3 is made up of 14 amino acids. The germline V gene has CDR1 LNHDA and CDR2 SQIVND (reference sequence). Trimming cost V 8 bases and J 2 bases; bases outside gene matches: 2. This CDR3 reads CASGDRGNTGELFF. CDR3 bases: TGTGCCAGTGGGGACAGGGGAAACACCGGGGAGCTGTTTTTT.

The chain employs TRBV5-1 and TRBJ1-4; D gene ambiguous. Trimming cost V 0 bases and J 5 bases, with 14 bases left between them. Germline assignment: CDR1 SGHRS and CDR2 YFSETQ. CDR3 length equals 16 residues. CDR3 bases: TGCGCCAGCAGCTTGGCCAATGGGCAGCCGAATGAAAAACTGTTTTTT. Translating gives CASSLANGQPNEKLFF.

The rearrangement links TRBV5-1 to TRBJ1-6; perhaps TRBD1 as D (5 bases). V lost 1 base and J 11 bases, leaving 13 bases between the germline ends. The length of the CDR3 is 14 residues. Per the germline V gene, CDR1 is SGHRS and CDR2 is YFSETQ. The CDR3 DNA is TGCGCCAGCAGCTTGCAGGGCCTAATCGCACCCCTCCACTTT. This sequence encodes CASSLQGLIAPLHF.

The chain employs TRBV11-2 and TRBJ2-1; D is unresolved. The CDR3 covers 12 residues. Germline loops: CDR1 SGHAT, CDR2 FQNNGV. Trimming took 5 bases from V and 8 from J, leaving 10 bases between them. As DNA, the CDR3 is TGTGCCAGCAGCGGATCGGGTGATGAGCAGTTCTTC. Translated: CASSGSGDEQFF.

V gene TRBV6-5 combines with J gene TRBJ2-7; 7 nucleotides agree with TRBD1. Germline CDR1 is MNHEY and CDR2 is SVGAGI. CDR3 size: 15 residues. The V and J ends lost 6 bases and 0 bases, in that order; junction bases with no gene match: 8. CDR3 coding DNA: TGTGCCAGCAGGTTGACAGGGATTAGCTCCTACGAGCAGTACTTC. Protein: CASRLTGISSYEQYF.

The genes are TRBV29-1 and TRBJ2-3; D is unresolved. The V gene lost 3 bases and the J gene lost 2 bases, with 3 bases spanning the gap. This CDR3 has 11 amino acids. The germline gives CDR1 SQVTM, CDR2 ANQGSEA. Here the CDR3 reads CSVDITDTQYF. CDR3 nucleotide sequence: TGCAGCGTTGACATCACAGATACGCAGTATTTT.

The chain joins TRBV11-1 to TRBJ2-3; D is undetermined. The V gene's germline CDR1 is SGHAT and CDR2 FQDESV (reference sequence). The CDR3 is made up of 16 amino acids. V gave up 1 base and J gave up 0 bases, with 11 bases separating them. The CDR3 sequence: CASSLGDITSTDTQYF. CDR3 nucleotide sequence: TGTGCCAGCAGCTTAGGAGACATCACTAGCACAGATACGCAGTATTTT.

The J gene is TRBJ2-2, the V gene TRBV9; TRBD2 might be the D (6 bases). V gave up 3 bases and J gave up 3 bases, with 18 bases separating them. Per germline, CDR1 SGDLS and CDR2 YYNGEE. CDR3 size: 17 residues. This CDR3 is CASSGPRAEGYTGELFF. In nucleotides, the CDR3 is TGTGCCAGCAGCGGGCCGCGAGCGGAGGGTTACACCGGGGAGCTGTTTTTT.

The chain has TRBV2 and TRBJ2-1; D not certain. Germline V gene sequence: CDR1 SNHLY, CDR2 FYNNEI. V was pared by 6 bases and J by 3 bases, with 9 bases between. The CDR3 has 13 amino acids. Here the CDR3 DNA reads TGTGCCAGCAGGGTGACTTACTACAATGAGCAGTTCTTC. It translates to CASRVTYYNEQFF.

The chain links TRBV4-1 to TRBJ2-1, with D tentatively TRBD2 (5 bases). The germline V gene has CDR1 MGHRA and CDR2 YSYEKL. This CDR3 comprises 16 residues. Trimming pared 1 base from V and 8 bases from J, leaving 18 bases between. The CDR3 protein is CASSQVPGIGDDEQFF. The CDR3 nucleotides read TGCGCCAGCAGCCAAGTACCGGGGATAGGCGACGATGAGCAGTTCTTC.

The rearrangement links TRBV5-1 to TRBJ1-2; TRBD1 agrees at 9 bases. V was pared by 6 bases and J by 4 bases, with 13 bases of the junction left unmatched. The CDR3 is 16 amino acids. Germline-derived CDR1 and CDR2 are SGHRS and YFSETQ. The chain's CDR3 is CASTLTTGGVSYGYTF. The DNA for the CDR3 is TGCGCCAGCACCCTAACCACAGGGGGCGTTAGCTATGGCTACACCTTC.